This T cell receptor (beta chain) originates from a study of regulatory T cells in long-lasting Graves disease. Time point denoted: persistent/refractory GD, antithyroid drugs over 5 years with positive TRAb. Extracted RNA from PBMCs served as the source of the TCR library. V dropped 6 bases and J dropped 0 bases, with 15 bases sitting between them. The CDR3 has 15 amino acids. From germline, CDR1 is MDHEN and CDR2 SYDVKM. Construction of the TCR beta libraries employed iRepertoire HTBI primers in conjunction with Arm-PCR of CDR3 regions. TCRdb ran MiXCR on the multiplex PCR reads and lists one entry per CDR3 protein. The repertoire holds hundreds of thousands of distinct CDR3 sequences, approximately 21% seen once, with approximately 6.4% in the top ten.

The chain combines TRBV28 with TRBJ2-7, with D tentatively TRBD1 or TRBD2 (5 bases each). The sequencing used peripheral blood mononuclear cells (PBMCs), collected when the disease was refractory, from a patient treated with antithyroid drugs. This receptor was taken from a female donor with Graves disease. The CDR3 is CASRPLWDLSYEQYF. The CDR3, as DNA: TGTGCCAGCAGACCCCTCTGGGACCTCTCCTACGAGCAGTACTTC.